Presented here are 32 T cell receptor beta chains from one specimen sequenced in a study of blood T cell repertoires in COVID-19. Sequencing was performed with immunoSEQ multiplex PCR; in TCRdb, only in-frame clones are kept and a portion is missing. The table records roughly 200,000 clones, about nine tenths of them present only once. The specimen sequenced was peripheral blood. These receptors originate from a man between 18 and 29 years old with active or convalescent COVID-19.

A single count supports this clone. The chain joins TRBV10-3 to TRBJ1-6, with D unresolved. This CDR3 has 13 amino acids. V shed 0 bases and J shed 9 bases, with 6 bases lying between them. Germline V CDR1 and CDR2: ENHRY, SYGVKD. CDR3 in DNA: TGTGCCATCAGTGAGTCGTTGGCTTCACCCCTCCACTTT. Protein product: CAISESLASPLHF.

The J gene is TRBJ2-1, the V gene TRBV28, with TRBD2 identical over 8 bases. Germline CDR1 MDHEN, CDR2 SYDVKM. V was pared by 6 bases and J by 2 bases, with 6 bases of the junction left unmatched. The CDR3 sequence is 15 residues long. This chain's CDR3 is CASRQPGLAYNEQFF. The DNA of the CDR3 is TGTGCCAGCAGACAGCCGGGACTAGCCTACAATGAGCAGTTCTTC.

This clone was detected once. V gene TRBV5-4 combines with J gene TRBJ2-3; a possible D gene is TRBD2 (6 bases). Trimming pared 6 bases from V and 0 bases from J, leaving 14 bases between. CDR3 length: 15 amino acids. Germline V lookup: CDR1 SGHNT, CDR2 YYREEE (reference sequence). This chain's CDR3 is CASTGGLTSTDTQYF. The CDR3 DNA reads as TGTGCCAGCACTGGGGGACTTACAAGCACAGATACGCAGTATTTT.

J is TRBJ2-7 and V is TRBV20-1; D is undetermined. Looked up from germline, CDR1 is DFQATT and CDR2 is SNEGSKA (reference sequence). This CDR3 has 11 amino acids. Between the trimmed V and J ends, which lost 3 bases and 3 bases, there was a span of 6 bases. In DNA, the CDR3 is TGCAGTGCTAGCATAGACTACGAGCAGTACTTC. Amino acid sequence: CSASIDYEQYF.

This clone is termed medium-sized. V gene TRBV6-4 combines with J gene TRBJ2-6; 9 bases map to TRBD2. J lost 0 bases, V lost 3 bases, and 0 bases had no gene match. The CDR3 loop spans 16 amino acids. Germline CDR1 reads MRHNA; CDR2 reads SNTAGT. The DNA of the CDR3 is TGTGCCAGCAGTGAGCGGGGGGGCTCTGGGGCCAACGTCCTGACTTTC. Protein product: CASSERGGSGANVLTF.

J is TRBJ1-6 and V is TRBV7-3; 7 nucleotides align to TRBD1. CDR1 and CDR2 from the germline V gene are SGHTA and FQGTGA. With 0 bases clipped from V and 10 bases from J, the junction kept 12 bases outside the gene matches. The CDR3 runs to 17 residues. CDR3 nucleotides: TGTGCCAGCAGCTTAACCTTCGGTCGGGACAGAGGATCACCCCTCCACTTT. This translates into CASSLTFGRDRGSPLHF. Filled out from reference TRBV7-3 and TRBJ1-6, the complete variable domain reads GAGVSQTPSNKVTEKGKYVELRCDPISGHTALYWYRQSLGQGPEFLIYFQGTGAADDSGLPNDRFFAVRPEGSVSTLKIQRTERGDSAVYLCASSLTFGRDRGSPLHFGNGTRLTVT.

This rearrangement joins TRBV5-1 to TRBJ2-2, with D perhaps TRBD1 (6 bases). Germline values: CDR1 SGHRS, CDR2 YFSETQ. This CDR3 contains 14 residues. V shed 1 base and J shed 6 bases, with 10 bases lying between them. The CDR3: CASSLTGYAGELFF. The CDR3 DNA sequence: TGCGCCAGCAGCTTGACAGGGTACGCCGGGGAGCTGTTTTTT.

This clone turned up a few times. CDR3 sequence: CASSLGLAGDEQYF. The CDR3 bases are TGTGCCAGCAGTTTGGGACTAGCGGGGGACGAGCAGTACTTC. The chain links TRBV6-6 to TRBJ2-7; 14 bases align to TRBD2. Trimming took 4 bases from V and 5 from J; bases not matched to a gene: 1. CDR3 size: 14 residues. Looked up from germline, CDR1 is MNHNY and CDR2 is SVGAGI (reference sequence).

This chain connects TRBV2 to TRBJ1-2, with TRBD1 matching 7 bases. Losses at the gene ends were 6 bases for V and 6 bases for J; bases not matched to a gene: 7. CDR1 and CDR2 (germline): SNHLY, FYNNEI. CDR3 length equals 13 residues. In DNA form, the CDR3 reads TGTGCCAGCAGCGAGACAGGGTGGGATGGCTACACCTTC. Translated, it gives CASSETGWDGYTF.

CDR3 residues: CASSLNFGEQFF. The DNA for the CDR3 is TGTGCCAGCAGCTTAAACTTTGGTGAGCAGTTCTTC. The chain links TRBV7-9 to TRBJ2-1; the D is unclear. The germline gives CDR1 SEHNR, CDR2 FQNEAQ (reference sequence). The CDR3 runs 12 residues. Deletions cut 2 bases from V and 9 bases from J, with 8 bases between.

This clone was seen only once. This sequence joins TRBV11-2 and TRBJ1-1; the match to TRBD1 covers 8 bases. The trim removed 3 bases at V and 1 base at J, leaving 16 bases unmatched. This CDR3 has 19 residues. Germline V gene lookup returns CDR1 SGHAT and CDR2 FQNNGV. This CDR3 is CASSLALSSGTGGNTEAFF. The CDR3 DNA sequence: TGTGCCAGCAGCTTGGCTCTCTCTTCCGGGACAGGCGGGAACACTGAAGCTTTCTTT.

This chain links TRBV2 with TRBJ1-2; 10 positions match TRBD1. The CDR3 contains 14 residues. CDR1 is SNHLY, CDR2 FYNNEI, per germline. Trimming at V came to 10 bases and at J to 4 bases, leaving 9 bases not matched to a gene. Here the CDR3 reads CANRGTGVSYGYTF. CDR3 DNA: TGTGCCAACCGCGGGACAGGGGTGAGCTATGGCTACACCTTC.

The chain carries TRBV30 and TRBJ1-3; tentative D call: TRBD1 (5 bases). Germline V gene sequence: CDR1 GTSNPN, CDR2 SVGIG (reference sequence). This CDR3 has 13 residues. Trimming took 4 bases from V and 5 from J, leaving 12 bases between them. CDR3 region: CAWMPGHRNTIYF. CDR3 bases: TGTGCCTGGATGCCCGGACACAGAAACACCATATATTTT.

The rearrangement joins TRBV5-1 to TRBJ2-7; D may be TRBD1 (6 bases). V lost 0 bases and J lost 6, with 10 bases in between. This CDR3 is 13 amino acids long. Germline V gives CDR1 SGHRS, CDR2 YFSETQ. CDR3 nucleotides: TGCGCCAGCAGCTTGGACAGGGCAGGCGAGCAGTACTTC. Its protein is CASSLDRAGEQYF.

This sequence joins TRBV29-1 and TRBJ2-3, with D perhaps matching TRBD1 (6 bases). Germline values: CDR1 SQVTM, CDR2 ANQGSEA. This CDR3 has 14 residues. Trimming stripped 3 bases from V and 0 bases from J, with 10 bases between. The CDR3 spells CSVDRDISTDTQYF. In nucleotides, the CDR3 is TGCAGCGTTGACCGGGACATAAGCACAGATACGCAGTATTTT.

The chain links TRBV30 to TRBJ1-5; D is undetermined. The V gene's germline CDR1 is GTSNPN and CDR2 SVGIG (reference sequence). This CDR3 contains 14 residues. The CDR3 nucleotides read TGTGCAGTCTCCCTGAGCCATGGCAATCAGCCCCAGCATTTT. Translated, it gives CAVSLSHGNQPQHF. Together with reference TRBV30 and TRBJ1-5, the CDR3 gives the full variable domain: SQTIHQWPATLVQPVGSPLSLECTVEGTSNPNLYWYRQAAGRGLQLLFYSVGIGQISSEVPQNLSASRPQDRQFILSSKKLLLSDSGFYLCAVSLSHGNQPQHFGDGTRLSIL.

This chain connects TRBV7-6 to TRBJ2-5, with 7 bases lining up with TRBD2. The CDR3 totals 15 residues. The ends lost 3 bases at V and 1 base at J; junction bases unmatched: 5. Germline V gene data show CDR1 as SGHVS and CDR2 as FNYEAQ. The CDR3, as DNA: TGTGCCAGCAGCTTTTCCCTAGCGGCCCAAGAGACCCAGTACTTC. Protein: CASSFSLAAQETQYF.

The chain uses TRBV3-1 (or the pseudogene TRBV3-2) and TRBJ1-5, with D perhaps matching TRBD1 (5 bases). This CDR3 is 15 amino acids long. CDR1 LGHDT and CDR2 YNNKEL come from the germline V gene (reference sequence). Trimming left V 0 bases short and J 5 bases short, with 11 bases between. Here the CDR3 reads CASSQDRDRYQPQHF. CDR3 bases: TGTGCCAGCAGCCAAGACAGGGATCGTTATCAGCCCCAGCATTTT.

The J gene is TRBJ2-2, the V gene TRBV19; TRBD1 might be the D (5 bases). The CDR3 sequence is 14 residues long. V was shortened by 3 bases and J by 5 bases, with 10 bases between the two germline ends. Germline V CDR1 and CDR2: LNHDA, SQIVND (reference sequence). The DNA of the CDR3 is TGTGCCAGTAGTATCCAGGGCGTAACCGGGGAGCTGTTTTTT. It translates to CASSIQGVTGELFF.

This clone was picked up a small number of times. The chain has TRBV6-2 or TRBV6-3 and TRBJ1-1; D gene ambiguous. The CDR3 contains 14 residues. V gave up 0 bases and J gave up 2 bases, with 7 bases separating them. Looked up from germline, CDR1 is MNHEY and CDR2 is SVGEGT. CDR3 nucleotide sequence: TGTGCCAGCAGTTACTCGAGGATTAACACTGAAGCTTTCTTT. Translation: CASSYSRINTEAFF.

This clone was observed a handful of times. The CDR3 DNA reads TGTGCCAGCAGCTTGGGGTTTGGGGGCGTTGGAAACACCATATATTTT. It yields the protein CASSLGFGGVGNTIYF. The chain is built from TRBV5-5 and TRBJ1-3, with D maybe TRBD1 (6 bases). From germline, CDR1 is SGHKS and CDR2 YYEKEE (reference sequence). The CDR3 runs to 16 residues. V shed 0 bases and J shed 3 bases, with 13 bases lying between them.

The genes are TRBV7-3 and TRBJ2-1; perhaps TRBD1 as D (5 bases). The CDR3 runs to 13 residues. Germline loops: CDR1 SGHTA, CDR2 FQGTGA. Trimming removed 4 bases at V and 2 bases at J, with 6 bases between. CDR3 nucleotides: TGTGCCAGCAGCTCGGACACCTACAATGAGCAGTTCTTC. Translating it yields CASSSDTYNEQFF. Complete variable domain (other parts from reference TRBV7-3 and TRBJ2-1): GAGVSQTPSNKVTEKGKYVELRCDPISGHTALYWYRQSLGQGPEFLIYFQGTGAADDSGLPNDRFFAVRPEGSVSTLKIQRTERGDSAVYLCASSSDTYNEQFFGPGTRLTVL.

This chain joins TRBV9 and TRBJ2-6; 7 bases are a match to TRBD1. The germline V gene has CDR1 SGDLS and CDR2 YYNGEE. J lost 1 base, V lost 5 bases, and 0 bases had no gene match. CDR3 length equals 14 residues. The CDR3 is CASRTGSGANVLTF. DNA for the CDR3: TGTGCCAGCAGGACAGGGTCTGGGGCCAACGTCCTGACTTTC.

V gene TRBV5-1 combines with J gene TRBJ2-1; 9 bases align to TRBD1. The J segment lost 5 bases and the V segment lost 4 bases, leaving 7 bases of the junction unmatched. This CDR3 is 15 amino acids long. The V gene's germline CDR1 is SGHRS and CDR2 YFSETQ. The CDR3 bases are TGCGCCAGCAGCGGGGGACAGGGAGGCCACAATGAGCAGTTCTTC. This translates into CASSGGQGGHNEQFF. The full variable domain, its missing parts supplied by reference TRBV5-1 and TRBJ2-1, is KAGVTQTPRYLIKTRGQQVTLSCSPISGHRSVSWYQQTPGQGLQFLFEYFSETQRNKGNFPGRFSGRQFSNSRSEMNVSTLELGDSALYLCASSGGQGGHNEQFFGPGTRLTVL.

The chain employs TRBV12-3 or TRBV12-4 and TRBJ1-5; no clear D. V dropped 4 bases and J dropped 4 bases, with 8 bases sitting between them. The CDR3 runs 13 residues. CDR3 loop: CASSSDLNQPQHF. The CDR3 region has the DNA TGTGCCAGCAGTTCCGACTTAAATCAGCCCCAGCATTTT.

The chain joins TRBV27 to TRBJ2-7, with 14 nucleotides matching TRBD2. The CDR3 consists of 15 residues. With V trimmed by 4 bases and J by 2 bases, 1 base remained unmatched. The germline CDR1 and CDR2 sequences are MNHEY and SMNVEV (reference sequence). CDR3 DNA: TGTGCCAGCAGTTCGGGACTAGCGGGAGCCTACGAGCAGTACTTC. Its translation: CASSSGLAGAYEQYF.

This clone was seen at least ten times. The chain uses TRBV5-1 and TRBJ2-3; perhaps TRBD1 as D (7 bases). CDR3 length equals 18 residues. Trimming removed 0 bases from V and 5 bases from J, with 22 bases in between. Germline-derived CDR1 and CDR2 are SGHRS and YFSETQ. CDR3 bases: TGCGCCAGCAGCTTGGGCAGACACGACAGGGAGGAGGAAGATACGCAGTATTTT. It codes for CASSLGRHDREEEDTQYF.

The chain has TRBV6-5 and TRBJ2-5; D is unclear. The V gene's germline CDR1 is MNHEY and CDR2 SVGAGI. The V end lost 8 bases, the J end lost 5 bases, and 9 bases lay between the germline ends. The CDR3 loop spans 11 amino acids. The CDR3 nucleotides read TGTGCCAGCCGTTTTTCGGAGACCCAGTACTTC. It yields the protein CASRFSETQYF.

The chain has TRBV30 and TRBJ2-7; the match to TRBD1 covers 10 bases. Per the germline V gene, CDR1 is GTSNPN and CDR2 is SVGIG (reference sequence). CDR3 length equals 12 residues. Trimming took 7 bases from V and 2 from J; bases not matched to a gene: 2. The CDR3 loop is CASGQGPYEQYF. CDR3 sequence (DNA): TGTGCCTCGGGACAGGGGCCCTACGAGCAGTACTTC.

The chain employs TRBV7-9 and TRBJ2-3; TRBD2 matches at 11 bases. The CDR3 consists of 16 residues. V was clipped by 4 bases and J by 5 bases; unmatched bases: 8. Germline V gene data show CDR1 as SEHNR and CDR2 as FQNEAQ (reference sequence). CDR3 DNA sequence: TGTGCCAGCAGCTCCCAGACTAGCGGGATTAGAGATACGCAGTATTTT. Translated, it gives CASSSQTSGIRDTQYF.

This sequence joins TRBV9 and TRBJ2-1, with 10 positions matching TRBD2. This CDR3 is built from 17 residues. J lost 9 bases, V lost 0 bases, and 12 bases had no gene match. Looked up from germline, CDR1 is SGDLS and CDR2 is YYNGEE. CDR3: CASSVGPSGSAISEQFF. For the CDR3, the DNA is TGTGCCAGCAGCGTAGGTCCTAGCGGGAGTGCAATATCTGAGCAGTTCTTC.

The CDR3 loop reads CASSPSGSGTDTQYF. In DNA form, the CDR3 reads TGTGCCAGCAGCCCCAGCGGGAGCGGCACAGATACGCAGTATTTT. This rearrangement joins TRBV7-3 to TRBJ2-3; TRBD2 agrees at 8 bases. V was clipped by 5 bases and J by 1 base; unmatched bases: 5. The CDR3 has 15 residues. Per germline, CDR1 SGHTA and CDR2 FQGTGA. The full variable domain, its missing parts supplied by reference TRBV7-3 and TRBJ2-3, is GAGVSQTPSNKVTEKGKYVELRCDPISGHTALYWYRQSLGQGPEFLIYFQGTGAADDSGLPNDRFFAVRPEGSVSTLKIQRTERGDSAVYLCASSPSGSGTDTQYFGPGTRLTVL.